The 15 T cell receptor beta chains below come from one sample, sequenced in a study of blood T cells in healthy people across ages. A J-beta primer mix and a sample-barcoded 5' primer were used in a second PCR of roughly 7 to 12 cycles. TCRdb redid the calling of the 5' RACE reads with MiXCR, one entry per CDR3 protein. The data contain about 930,000 distinct CDR3 sequences, 25% to 30% of them seen just once; the ten biggest clones take up about 9.4%. This sample was shared with a second study, whose subject was T cells of mothers and their children.

Sequencing was carried out using blood. All receptors come from a woman aged 40 to 50 in good health.

This clonotype was seen many times. The chain is built from TRBV28 and TRBJ2-1; 8 bases agree with TRBD1. The CDR3 is 14 amino acids. V lost 6 bases and J lost 7; bases outside the gene matches: 8. CDR1 and CDR2 (germline): MDHEN, SYDVKM. The CDR3 sequence: CASRTGAFGNEQFF. In DNA, the CDR3 is TGTGCCAGCAGGACAGGGGCCTTTGGGAATGAGCAGTTCTTC.

This clonotype was counted only a few times. The gene calls are TRBV4-1 and TRBJ1-5, with D uncertain. CDR1 and CDR2 from the germline V gene are MGHRA and YSYEKL. V was clipped by 0 bases and J by 5 bases, with 11 bases between them. This CDR3 has 15 residues. The CDR3 loop is CASSQERQADQPQHF. Written as DNA, the CDR3 is TGCGCCAGCAGCCAAGAAAGGCAGGCGGATCAGCCCCAGCATTTT.

Many counts were recorded for this clonotype. The rearrangement uses TRBV7-2 and TRBJ2-3; 7 bases map to TRBD2. The CDR3 is 14 residues long. Germline CDR1 and CDR2: SGHTA and FQGNSA. The junction had 3 bases not matched to a gene; V was cut back by 5 bases and J by 1 base. The CDR3, as DNA: TGTGCCAGCAGCCTCACTAGCGGCACAGATACGCAGTATTTT. The encoded protein is CASSLTSGTDTQYF.

The chain has TRBV28 and TRBJ2-5; D possibly uses TRBD1 or TRBD2 (5 bases each). Trimming removed 5 bases from V and 9 bases from J, with 16 bases in between. CDR1 is MDHEN, CDR2 SYDVKM, per germline. The CDR3 is made up of 13 amino acids. The CDR3 is CASSTGPIPPQYF. CDR3 coding DNA: TGTGCCAGCAGTACGGGGCCAATCCCCCCCCAGTACTTC.

Comment on this clonotype: A much larger clone is a single base away; this may be a read error. The gene calls are TRBV28 and TRBJ1-2; 8 bases match TRBD1. Germline loops: CDR1 MDHEN, CDR2 SYDVKM. After removal of 7 bases from V and 3 bases from J, the junction contained 4 bases not matched to a gene. The CDR3 is 13 amino acids. DNA of the CDR3: TGTGCCAGCACCCAGACAGGGGACTATGGCTACACCTTC. Amino acid sequence: CASTQTGDYGYTF.

This clonotype was counted ten times or more. The rearrangement joins TRBV12-3 or TRBV12-4 to TRBJ2-1, with 12 bases aligning to TRBD2. This CDR3 comprises 16 residues. With 5 bases clipped from V and 5 bases from J, the junction kept 7 bases outside the gene matches. The CDR3 coding sequence is TGTGCCAGCAGTGGACCTAGCGGGGGGGCGGACAATGAGCAGTTCTTC. This sequence encodes CASSGPSGGADNEQFF.

In its sample, this clonotype was seen once. This sequence may be a read error, since a much larger clone differs from it by one base. The chain carries TRBV14 and TRBJ2-7; 8 nucleotides align to TRBD1. This CDR3 region has 19 residues. Germline V gene lookup returns CDR1 SGHDN and CDR2 FVKESK. Losses at the gene ends were 4 bases for V and 0 bases for J; bases not matched to a gene: 17. The DNA for the CDR3 is TGTGCCAGCAGCCCAAAGATGTACCCAGGGGGCCTCAGCTCCTACGAGCAGTACTTC. Translating it yields CASSPKMYPGGLSSYEQYF. Based on the CDR3 plus reference TRBV14 and TRBJ2-7, the full variable domain is EAGVTQFPSHSVIEKGQTVTLRCDPISGHDNLYWYRRVMGKEIKFLLHFVKESKQDESGMPNNRFLAERTGGTYSTLKVQPAELEDSGVYFCASSPKMYPGGLSSYEQYFGPGTRLTVT.

This sequence joins TRBV5-1 and TRBJ1-2; D remains unclear. The CDR3 has 15 residues. V was shortened by 3 bases and J by 7 bases, with 19 bases between the two germline ends. Per the germline V gene, CDR1 is SGHRS and CDR2 is YFSETQ. In DNA form, the CDR3 reads TGCGCCAGCAGCTGGATTGTAGGTGGGCAGACTGGCTACACCTTC. Protein product: CASSWIVGGQTGYTF.

There are many counts of this clonotype. This chain links TRBV4-3 with TRBJ2-7; 7 bases fit TRBD1. The CDR3 has 16 amino acids. Germline lookup yields CDR1 LGHNA and CDR2 YSLEER. The junction had 7 bases not matched to a gene; V was cut back by 0 bases and J by 2 bases. CDR3 in amino acids: CASSQDKDRVTYEQYF. Written as DNA, the CDR3 is TGCGCCAGCAGCCAAGATAAAGACAGGGTCACCTACGAGCAGTACTTC.

The rearrangement joins TRBV6-6 to TRBJ1-1; D remains ambiguous. Germline CDR1 is MNHNY and CDR2 is SVGAGI (reference sequence). The CDR3 contains 15 residues. Between the trimmed V and J ends, which lost 2 bases and 6 bases, there was a span of 16 bases. CDR3 amino acids: CASSYPAPNGAEAFF. The CDR3 DNA reads as TGTGCCAGCAGTTACCCGGCGCCAAATGGGGCTGAAGCTTTCTTT.

V is TRBV19 and J is TRBJ1-2, with a tentative D call TRBD1 (5 bases). V lost 11 bases to trimming and J lost 4 bases, with 20 bases between them. The CDR3 has 14 residues. The germline gives CDR1 LNHDA, CDR2 SQIVND (reference sequence). CDR3 sequence: CASTFLRDGYGYTF. The CDR3 DNA sequence: TGTGCCTCGACATTCCTTCGGGACGGCTATGGCTACACCTTC. The entire variable domain, with the rest obtained from reference TRBV19 and TRBJ1-2, is as follows: DGGITQSPKYLFRKEGQNVTLSCEQNLNHDAMYWYRQDPGQGLRLIYYSQIVNDFQKGDIAEGYSVSREKKESFPLTVTSAQKNPTAFYLCASTFLRDGYGYTFGSGTRLTVV.

This chain links TRBV7-9 with TRBJ2-7; perhaps TRBD2 as D (6 bases). Trimming pared 5 bases from V and 2 bases from J, leaving 19 bases between. Germline V CDR1 and CDR2: SEHNR, FQNEAQ (reference sequence). This CDR3 is built from 16 residues. CDR3 in amino acids: CASSLFYGGAPYEQYF. The CDR3, as DNA: TGTGCCAGCAGCCTCTTTTATGGCGGGGCCCCCTACGAGCAGTACTTC. Combining the CDR3 with reference TRBV7-9 and TRBJ2-7 gives the whole variable domain DTGVSQNPRHKITKRGQNVTFRCDPISEHNRLYWYRQTLGQGPEFLTYFQNEAQLEKSRLLSDRFSAERPKGSFSTLEIQRTEQGDSAMYLCASSLFYGGAPYEQYFGPGTRLTVT.

This clonotype was picked up many times. The V gene is TRBV9, the J gene TRBJ2-5; tentative D call: TRBD1 (5 bases). CDR1 SGDLS and CDR2 YYNGEE come from the germline V gene. V dropped 4 bases and J dropped 4 bases, with 14 bases sitting between them. The CDR3 is made up of 14 amino acids. The CDR3 DNA sequence: TGTGCCAGCAGCCACCCCAGGGATGGAGAGACCCAGTACTTC. Amino acid sequence: CASSHPRDGETQYF.

This clonotype was seen repeatedly, ten times or more. This chain links TRBV7-9 with TRBJ2-7; D perhaps matches TRBD1 (5 bases). The germline V gene has CDR1 SEHNR and CDR2 FQNEAQ (reference sequence). The CDR3 loop spans 12 amino acids. V dropped 0 bases and J dropped 12 bases, with 12 bases sitting between them. The CDR3 here is CASSLAGANWYF. The CDR3 nucleotides read TGTGCCAGCAGCTTAGCAGGGGCCAACTGGTACTTC.

The chain uses TRBV29-1 and TRBJ2-7, with a tentative D call TRBD1 (5 bases). The V gene's germline CDR1 is SQVTM and CDR2 ANQGSEA. This CDR3 contains 13 residues. V was shortened by 7 bases and J by 5 bases, with 18 bases between the two germline ends. CDR3 sequence: CSAVRGDGNEQYF. The DNA for the CDR3 is TGCAGCGCCGTAAGGGGCGATGGCAACGAGCAGTACTTC.